This TCR beta chain came from a study of cytomegalovirus exposure and HLA in healthy donors. About the study: Clustering assigned roughly 81% of the roughly 380 genotyped donors to the Caucasian-associated ancestry cluster. Findings of the study overall: Trimming of TCR beta V- and J-genes showed a link, identified in a later analysis, to a missense DCLRE1C variant.

Germline V gene sequence: CDR1 SEHNR, CDR2 FQNEAQ (reference sequence). CDR3 length: 15 residues. Losses at the gene ends were 0 bases for V and 5 bases for J; bases not matched to a gene: 6. About this clone: Its specificity is not known.

PCR involved 60 Vbeta and 13 Jbeta primers. Measured with immunoSEQ multiplex PCR; TCRdb has only the in-frame clones, and not every one. The data show about 98,000 clones, about 80% seen once. The material sequenced was PBMCs. This TCR was sampled from a man between 18 and 35 years old in good health and CMV-seropositive. The chain combines TRBV7-9 with TRBJ1-1, with TRBD1 matching over 7 bases. The CDR3 region has the DNA TGTGCCAGCAGCTTAGCGTTGGCAGGGGGTACTGAAGCTTTCTTT. This codes for CASSLALAGGTEAFF.